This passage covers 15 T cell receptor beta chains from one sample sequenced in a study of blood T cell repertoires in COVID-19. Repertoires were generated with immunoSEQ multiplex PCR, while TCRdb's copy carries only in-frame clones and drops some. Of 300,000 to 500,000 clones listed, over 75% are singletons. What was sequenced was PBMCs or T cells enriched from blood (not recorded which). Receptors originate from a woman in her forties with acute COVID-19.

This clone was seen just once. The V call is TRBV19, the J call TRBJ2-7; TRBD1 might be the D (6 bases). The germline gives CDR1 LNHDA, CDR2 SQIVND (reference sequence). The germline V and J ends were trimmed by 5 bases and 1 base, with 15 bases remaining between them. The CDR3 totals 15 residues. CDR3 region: CASSPAGTSSYEQYF. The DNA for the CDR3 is TGTGCCAGTAGTCCAGCCGGGACATCTTCCTACGAGCAGTACTTC. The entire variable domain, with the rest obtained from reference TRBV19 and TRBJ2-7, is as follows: DGGITQSPKYLFRKEGQNVTLSCEQNLNHDAMYWYRQDPGQGLRLIYYSQIVNDFQKGDIAEGYSVSREKKESFPLTVTSAQKNPTAFYLCASSPAGTSSYEQYFGPGTRLTVT.

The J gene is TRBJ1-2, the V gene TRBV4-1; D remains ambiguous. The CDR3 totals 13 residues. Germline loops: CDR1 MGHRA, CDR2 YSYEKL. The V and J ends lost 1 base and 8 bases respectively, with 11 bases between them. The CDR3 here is CASSQGAQRGYTF. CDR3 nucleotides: TGCGCCAGCAGCCAAGGGGCCCAAAGGGGCTACACCTTC.

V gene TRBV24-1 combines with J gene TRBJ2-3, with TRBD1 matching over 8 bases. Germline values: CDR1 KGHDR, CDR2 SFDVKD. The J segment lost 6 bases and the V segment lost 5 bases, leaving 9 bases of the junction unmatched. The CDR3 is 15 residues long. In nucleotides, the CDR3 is TGTGCCACCAGTGCCCAGGGGGCCGGTGCCGATACGCAGTATTTT. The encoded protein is CATSAQGAGADTQYF.

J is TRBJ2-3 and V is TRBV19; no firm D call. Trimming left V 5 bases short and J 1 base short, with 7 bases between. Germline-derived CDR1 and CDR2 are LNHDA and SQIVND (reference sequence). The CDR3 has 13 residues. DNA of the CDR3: TGTGCCAGTAGTCAGACTGGCACAGATACGCAGTATTTT. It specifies CASSQTGTDTQYF.

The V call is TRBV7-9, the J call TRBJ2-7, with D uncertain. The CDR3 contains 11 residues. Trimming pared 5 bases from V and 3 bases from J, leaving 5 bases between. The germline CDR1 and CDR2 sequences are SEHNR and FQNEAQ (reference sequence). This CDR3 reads CASSPIYEQYF. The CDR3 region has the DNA TGTGCCAGCAGCCCAATCTACGAGCAGTACTTC.

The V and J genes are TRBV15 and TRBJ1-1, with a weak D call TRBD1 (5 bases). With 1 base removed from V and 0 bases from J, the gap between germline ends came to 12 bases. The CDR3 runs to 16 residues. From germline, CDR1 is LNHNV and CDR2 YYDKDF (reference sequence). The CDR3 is CATSRGGGWLNTEAFF. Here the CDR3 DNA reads TGTGCCACCAGCAGAGGGGGGGGGTGGCTGAACACTGAAGCTTTCTTT. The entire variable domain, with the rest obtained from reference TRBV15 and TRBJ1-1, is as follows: DAMVIQNPRYQVTQFGKPVTLSCSQTLNHNVMYWYQQKSSQAPKLLFHYYDKDFNNEADTPDNFQSRRPNTSFCFLDIRSPGLGDTAMYLCATSRGGGWLNTEAFFGQGTRLTVV.

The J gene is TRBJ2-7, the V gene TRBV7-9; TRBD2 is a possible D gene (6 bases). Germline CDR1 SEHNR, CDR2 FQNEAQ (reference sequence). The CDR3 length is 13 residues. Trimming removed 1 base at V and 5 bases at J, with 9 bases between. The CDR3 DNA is TGTGCCAGCAGCTTAGATTGGGGGGACGAGCAGTACTTC. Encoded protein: CASSLDWGDEQYF.

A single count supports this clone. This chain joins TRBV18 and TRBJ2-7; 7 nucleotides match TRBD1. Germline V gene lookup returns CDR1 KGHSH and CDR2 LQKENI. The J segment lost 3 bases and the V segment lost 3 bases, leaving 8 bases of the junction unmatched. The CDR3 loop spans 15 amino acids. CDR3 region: CASSPPGQLHYEQYF. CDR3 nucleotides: TGTGCCAGCTCACCTCCGGGACAGCTACACTACGAGCAGTACTTC.

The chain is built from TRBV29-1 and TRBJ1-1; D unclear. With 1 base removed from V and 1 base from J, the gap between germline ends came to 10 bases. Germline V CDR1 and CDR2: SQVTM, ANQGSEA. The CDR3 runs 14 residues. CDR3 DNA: TGCAGCGTTGAAGTTGGTGGCAAGAACACTGAAGCTTTCTTT. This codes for CSVEVGGKNTEAFF. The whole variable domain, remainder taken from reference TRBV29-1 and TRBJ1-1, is SAVISQKPSRDICQRGTSLTIQCQVDSQVTMMFWYRQQPGQSLTLIATANQGSEATYESGFVIDKFPISRPNLTFSTLTVSNMSPEDSSIYLCSVEVGGKNTEAFFGQGTRLTVV.

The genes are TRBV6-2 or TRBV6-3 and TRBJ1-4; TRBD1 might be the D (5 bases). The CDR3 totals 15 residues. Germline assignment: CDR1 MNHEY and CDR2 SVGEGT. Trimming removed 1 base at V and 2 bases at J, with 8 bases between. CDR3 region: CASSYFGGTNEKLFF. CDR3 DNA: TGTGCCAGCAGTTACTTCGGGGGGACTAATGAAAAACTGTTTTTT.

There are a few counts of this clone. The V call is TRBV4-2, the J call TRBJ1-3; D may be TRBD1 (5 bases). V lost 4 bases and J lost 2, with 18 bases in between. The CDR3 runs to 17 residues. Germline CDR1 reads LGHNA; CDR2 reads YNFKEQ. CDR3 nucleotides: TGTGCCAGCAGCCCAGGAGTCGGGGGATCCCCTGGAAACACCATATATTTT. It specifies CASSPGVGGSPGNTIYF.

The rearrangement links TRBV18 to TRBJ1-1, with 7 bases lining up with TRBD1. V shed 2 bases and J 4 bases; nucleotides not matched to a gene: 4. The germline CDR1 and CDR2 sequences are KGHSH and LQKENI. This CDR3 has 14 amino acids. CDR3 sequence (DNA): TGTGCCAGCTCACCATATAGGGACAGCACTGAAGCTTTCTTT. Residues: CASSPYRDSTEAFF.

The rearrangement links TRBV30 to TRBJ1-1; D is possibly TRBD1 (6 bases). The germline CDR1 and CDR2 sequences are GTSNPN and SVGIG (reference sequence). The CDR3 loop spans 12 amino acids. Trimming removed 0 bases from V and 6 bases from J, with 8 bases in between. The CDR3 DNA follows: TGTGCCTGGAGTGTACAGGGACCTGAAGCTTTCTTT. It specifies CAWSVQGPEAFF.

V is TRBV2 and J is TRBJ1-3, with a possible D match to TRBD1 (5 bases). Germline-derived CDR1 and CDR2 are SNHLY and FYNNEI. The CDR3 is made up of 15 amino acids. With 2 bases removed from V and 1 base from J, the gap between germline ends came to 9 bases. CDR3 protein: CASSESGDSGNTIYF. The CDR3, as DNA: TGTGCCAGCAGTGAATCGGGGGATTCTGGAAACACCATATATTTT.

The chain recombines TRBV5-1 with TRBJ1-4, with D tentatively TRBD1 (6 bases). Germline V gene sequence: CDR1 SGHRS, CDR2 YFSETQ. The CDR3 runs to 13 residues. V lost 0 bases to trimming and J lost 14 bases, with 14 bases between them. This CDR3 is CASSLDEGRGLFF. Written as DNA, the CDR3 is TGCGCCAGCAGCTTGGACGAGGGGAGGGGGCTGTTTTTT.